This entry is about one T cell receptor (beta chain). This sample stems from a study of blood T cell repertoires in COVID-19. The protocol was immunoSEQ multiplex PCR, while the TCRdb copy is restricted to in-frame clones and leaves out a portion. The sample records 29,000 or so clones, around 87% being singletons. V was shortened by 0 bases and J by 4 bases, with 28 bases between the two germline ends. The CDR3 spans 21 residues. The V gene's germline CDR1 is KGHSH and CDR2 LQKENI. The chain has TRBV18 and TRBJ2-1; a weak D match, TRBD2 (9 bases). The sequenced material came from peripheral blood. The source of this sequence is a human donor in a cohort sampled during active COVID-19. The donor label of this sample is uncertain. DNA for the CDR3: TGTGCCAGCTCACCACCAAGACAGGGGTTCGCGGGAGGGCCGCGATACAATGAGCAGTTCTTC. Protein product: CASSPPRQGFAGGPRYNEQFF.